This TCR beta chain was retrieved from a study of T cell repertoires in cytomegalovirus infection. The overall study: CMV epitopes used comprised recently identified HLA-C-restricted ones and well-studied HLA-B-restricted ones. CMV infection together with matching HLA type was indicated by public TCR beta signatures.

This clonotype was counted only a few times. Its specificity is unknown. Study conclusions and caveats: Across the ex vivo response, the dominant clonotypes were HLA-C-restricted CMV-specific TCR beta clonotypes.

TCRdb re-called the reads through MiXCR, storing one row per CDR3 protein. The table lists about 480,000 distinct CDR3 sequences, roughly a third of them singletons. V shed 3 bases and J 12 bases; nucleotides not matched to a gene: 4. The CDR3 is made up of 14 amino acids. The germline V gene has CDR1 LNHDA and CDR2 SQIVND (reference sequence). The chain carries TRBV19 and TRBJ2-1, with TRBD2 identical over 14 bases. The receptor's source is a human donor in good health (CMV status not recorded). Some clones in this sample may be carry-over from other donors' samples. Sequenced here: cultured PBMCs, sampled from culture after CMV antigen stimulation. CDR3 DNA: TGTGCCAGTAGTATGACTAGCGGGGGGGTTACGCAGTTCTTC. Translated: CASSMTSGGVTQFF.